This T cell receptor (beta chain) was recovered during a study of blood T cell repertoires in COVID-19. Study details: Sites across the United States, Italy and Spain contributed samples from acute and convalescent COVID-19.

CDR1 is MNHEY and CDR2 is SMNVEV in the germline V gene (reference sequence). The CDR3 has 19 residues. Trimming stripped 0 bases from V and 5 bases from J, with 20 bases between. In the original analysis: Nucleated cell counts were estimated from reference gene primer amplification. Clones were sequenced by immunoSEQ multiplex PCR, and TCRdb holds only the in-frame ones, with some missing. The DNA was the basis for D and trimming; V, J and clone size are from that table. Here the sample spans around 130,000 clones, about four fifths being singletons. V and J are TRBV27 and TRBJ1-6; TRBD1 might be the D (6 bases). Sequenced: peripheral blood. This clonotype was obtained from a woman in her fifties or sixties with acute or convalescent COVID-19. DNA for the CDR3: TGTGCCAGCAGTTTATCCCCTGACCCCGGGACAACGAATAATTCACCCCTCCACTTT. It specifies CASSLSPDPGTTNNSPLHF.